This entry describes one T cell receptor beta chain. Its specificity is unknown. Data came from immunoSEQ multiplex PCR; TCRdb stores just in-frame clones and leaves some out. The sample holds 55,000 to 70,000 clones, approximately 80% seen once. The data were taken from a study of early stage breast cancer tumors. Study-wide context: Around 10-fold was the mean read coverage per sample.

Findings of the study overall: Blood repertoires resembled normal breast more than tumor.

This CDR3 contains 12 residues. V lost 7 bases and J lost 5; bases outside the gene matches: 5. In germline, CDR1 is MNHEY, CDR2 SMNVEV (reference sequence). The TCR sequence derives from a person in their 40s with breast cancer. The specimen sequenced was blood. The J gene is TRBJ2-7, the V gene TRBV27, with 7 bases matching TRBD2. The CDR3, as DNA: TGTGCCAGCAAAGCGGGGCCCAACGAGCAGTACTTC. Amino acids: CASKAGPNEQYF.